This TCR beta chain was found in a study of PD-L1 blockade in urothelial cancer. Measured with immunoSEQ multiplex PCR; TCRdb has only the in-frame clones, and not every one. The table lists tens of thousands of clones, approximately 80% of them singletons, with 3% to 4% in the top ten. The J segment lost 2 bases and the V segment lost 2 bases, leaving 3 bases of the junction unmatched. The CDR3 runs 14 residues. CDR1 is LNHDA, CDR2 SQIVND, per germline (reference sequence). V is TRBV19 and J is TRBJ2-7, with 7 bases aligning to TRBD1. This sequence was found in a man between 70 and 80 years old with urothelial cancer. The source was PBMCs, collected around atezolizumab (anti-PD-L1) treatment. CDR3 in DNA: TGTGCCAGTAGTATACGGCAGGGGGCCTACGAGCAGTACTTC. Amino acids: CASSIRQGAYEQYF. The whole variable domain, remainder taken from reference TRBV19 and TRBJ2-7, is DGGITQSPKYLFRKEGQNVTLSCEQNLNHDAMYWYRQDPGQGLRLIYYSQIVNDFQKGDIAEGYSVSREKKESFPLTVTSAQKNPTAFYLCASSIRQGAYEQYFGPGTRLTVT.